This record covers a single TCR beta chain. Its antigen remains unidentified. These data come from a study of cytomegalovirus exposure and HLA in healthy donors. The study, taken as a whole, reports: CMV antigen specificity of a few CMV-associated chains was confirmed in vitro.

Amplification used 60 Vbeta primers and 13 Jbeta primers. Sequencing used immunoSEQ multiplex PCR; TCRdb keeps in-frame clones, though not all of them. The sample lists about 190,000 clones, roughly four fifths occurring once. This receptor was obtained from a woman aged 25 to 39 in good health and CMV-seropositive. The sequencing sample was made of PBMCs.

The CDR3 DNA is TGTGCCAGCAGCCCCCGAGCGGGAGGGCCCGGGGGGCAGTTCTTC. It yields the protein CASSPRAGGPGGQFF. The chain is built from TRBV7-2 and TRBJ2-1; 10 positions match TRBD2. With V trimmed by 5 bases and J by 12 bases, 13 bases remained unmatched. The germline V gene has CDR1 SGHTA and CDR2 FQGNSA. The CDR3 is made up of 15 amino acids.